This entry lists 10 T cell receptor beta chains sequenced from one sample in a study of human T cells and chemical hapten exposure. TCRdb re-derived calls from the RACE reads in MiXCR, one entry per CDR3 protein. The sample yields about 77,000 distinct CDR3 sequences, 8.5% to 10% seen once. Sample time point: healthy volunteer bleed at 6 weeks. Someone pulled total RNA out of unfractionated whole blood. The sample taken for sequencing was whole blood. The receptor source for this set is a female donor in good health. Some clones in this sample may be carry-over from other donors' samples.

Concerning this clonotype itself: This may stem from a read error, because a much larger clone lies one nucleotide away. V is TRBV6-5 and J is TRBJ1-1; D gene uncertain. The CDR3 is 14 amino acids. Germline-derived CDR1 and CDR2 are MNHEY and SVGAGI. The V and J ends lost 8 bases and 1 base respectively, with 14 bases between them. CDR3 nucleotide sequence: TGTGCCAGCCGCGTGGGATACAGGAACACTGAAGCTTTCTTT. It is translated as CASRVGYRNTEAFF.

This chain joins TRBV20-1 and TRBJ1-1; weak D call: TRBD1 (5 bases). This CDR3 region has 16 residues. V lost 0 bases and J lost 3, with 17 bases in between. Germline V gene data show CDR1 as DFQATT and CDR2 as SNEGSKA (reference sequence). The DNA of the CDR3 is TGCAGTGCTAGAGATCGCCTGCGGGGGGAAGACACTGAAGCTTTCTTT. Encoded protein: CSARDRLRGEDTEAFF.

This clonotype was found many times. V and J are TRBV5-5 and TRBJ2-3; 8 bases are a match to TRBD2. Trimming removed 4 bases from V and 3 bases from J; junction bases left unmatched: 16. Germline CDR1 SGHKS, CDR2 YYEKEE (reference sequence). The CDR3 sequence is 18 residues long. CDR3 bases: TGTGCCAGCAGCCCTCCCGGGGGGGGCCAAAGGGGTACAGATACGCAGTATTTT. This codes for CASSPPGGGQRGTDTQYF.

In this sample, this clonotype turned up many times. The V and J genes are TRBV18 and TRBJ1-1; D is uncertain. The V end was cut by 4 bases, the J end by 0 bases, with 12 bases between. Germline V lookup: CDR1 KGHSH, CDR2 LQKENI. CDR3 length: 15 amino acids. The DNA of the CDR3 is TGTGCCAGCTCACTCGATAATGGAATGAACACTGAAGCTTTCTTT. It specifies CASSLDNGMNTEAFF.

This clonotype occurred many times. The chain joins TRBV20-1 to TRBJ2-3; 11 bases are shared with TRBD2. V shed 0 bases, J shed 5 bases, and the junction held 7 bases outside the gene matches. Germline-derived CDR1 and CDR2 are DFQATT and SNEGSKA (reference sequence). This CDR3 has 16 amino acids. This CDR3 is CSARDHLAGGGDTQYF. In DNA form, the CDR3 reads TGCAGTGCTAGAGATCATCTAGCGGGGGGAGGAGATACGCAGTATTTT.

This clonotype was seen at least ten times. The CDR3, as DNA: TGTGCCAGCAGCACTCACGACAGGGACCACACCTTC. Protein: CASSTHDRDHTF. This chain uses TRBV7-9 with TRBJ1-2; 7 bases align to TRBD1. Germline CDR1 reads SEHNR; CDR2 reads FQNEAQ (reference sequence). Trimming took 5 bases from V and 12 from J; bases not matched to a gene: 9. The CDR3 runs 12 residues.

This clonotype was counted a few times. The rearrangement uses TRBV10-3 and TRBJ2-7; no reliable D call. Germline V gene lookup returns CDR1 ENHRY and CDR2 SYGVKD. The V gene lost 6 bases and the J gene lost 2 bases, with 17 bases spanning the gap. This CDR3 spans 15 amino acids. The CDR3 is CAIRKDTQPAYEQYF. CDR3 in DNA: TGTGCCATCAGAAAAGACACTCAACCCGCCTACGAGCAGTACTTC.

This clonotype was seen ten or more times. The rearrangement uses TRBV25-1 and TRBJ2-7; a weak D match, TRBD2 (6 bases). V lost 3 bases and J lost 3, with 18 bases in between. Per the germline V gene, CDR1 is MGHDK and CDR2 is SYGVNS. CDR3 length: 16 amino acids. CDR3 nucleotides: TGTGCCAGCAGTGAGGTGGGCGGGATCCGCGACTACGAGCAGTACTTC. Its protein is CASSEVGGIRDYEQYF.

This clonotype was recorded many times. This CDR3 reads CASSFGGQATQYF. DNA for the CDR3: TGTGCCAGCAGTTTCGGCGGCCAGGCGACCCAGTACTTC. The J gene is TRBJ2-5, the V gene TRBV28; D uncertain. V lost 3 bases, J lost 7 bases, and 12 bases lay in between. The germline CDR1 and CDR2 sequences are MDHEN and SYDVKM. The CDR3 spans 13 residues.

This clonotype has a handful of counts. The V gene is TRBV4-2, the J gene TRBJ2-7; D gene uncertain. CDR3 length: 12 amino acids. The germline CDR1 and CDR2 sequences are LGHNA and YNFKEQ. Trimming removed 1 base from V and 6 bases from J, with 7 bases in between. The CDR3 DNA reads TGTGCCAGCAGCCAAGGAGAGGTCGAGCAGTACTTC. Protein sequence: CASSQGEVEQYF.